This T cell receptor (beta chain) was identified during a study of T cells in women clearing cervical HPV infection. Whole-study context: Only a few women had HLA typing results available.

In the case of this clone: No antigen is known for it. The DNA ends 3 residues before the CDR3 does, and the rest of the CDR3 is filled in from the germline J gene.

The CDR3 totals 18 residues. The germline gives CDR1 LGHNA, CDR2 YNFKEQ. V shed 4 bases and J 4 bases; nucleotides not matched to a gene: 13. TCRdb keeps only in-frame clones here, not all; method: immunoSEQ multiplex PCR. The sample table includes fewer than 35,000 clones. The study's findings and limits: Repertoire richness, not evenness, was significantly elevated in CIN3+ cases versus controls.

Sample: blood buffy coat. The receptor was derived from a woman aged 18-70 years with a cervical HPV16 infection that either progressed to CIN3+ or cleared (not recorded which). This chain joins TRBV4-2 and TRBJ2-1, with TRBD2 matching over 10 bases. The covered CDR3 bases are TGTGCCAGCAGCCCGGCCGGGCTAGCGGGAGAGATTTACAATGAG. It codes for CASSPAGLAGEIYNE. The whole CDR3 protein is CASSPAGLAGEIYNEQFF.